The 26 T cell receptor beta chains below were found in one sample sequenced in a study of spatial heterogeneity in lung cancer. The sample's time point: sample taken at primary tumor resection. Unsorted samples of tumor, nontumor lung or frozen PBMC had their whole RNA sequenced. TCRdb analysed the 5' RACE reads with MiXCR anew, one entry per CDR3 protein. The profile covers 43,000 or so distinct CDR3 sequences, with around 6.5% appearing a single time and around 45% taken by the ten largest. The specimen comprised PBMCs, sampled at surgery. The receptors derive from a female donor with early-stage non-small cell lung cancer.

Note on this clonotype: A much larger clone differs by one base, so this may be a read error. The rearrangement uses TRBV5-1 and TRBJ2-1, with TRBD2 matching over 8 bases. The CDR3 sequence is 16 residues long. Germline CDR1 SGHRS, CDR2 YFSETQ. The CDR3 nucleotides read TGCGTCAGCAGCAGGGGTAGCGGGATACCGGGGAATGAGCAGTTCTTC. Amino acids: CVSSRGSGIPGNEQFF.

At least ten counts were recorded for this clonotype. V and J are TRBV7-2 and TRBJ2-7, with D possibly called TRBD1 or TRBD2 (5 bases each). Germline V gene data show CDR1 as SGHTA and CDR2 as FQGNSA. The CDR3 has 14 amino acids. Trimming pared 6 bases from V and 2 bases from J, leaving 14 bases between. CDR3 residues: CASSPGTAPYEQYF. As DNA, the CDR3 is TGTGCCAGCAGTCCCGGGACCGCTCCCTACGAGCAGTACTTC.

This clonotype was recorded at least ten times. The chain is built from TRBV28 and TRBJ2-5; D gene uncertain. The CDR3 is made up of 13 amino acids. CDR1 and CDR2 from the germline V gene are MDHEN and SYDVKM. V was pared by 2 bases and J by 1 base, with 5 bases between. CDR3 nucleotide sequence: TGTGCCAGCAGTTTAGTCGCCCAAGAGACCCAGTACTTC. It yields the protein CASSLVAQETQYF.

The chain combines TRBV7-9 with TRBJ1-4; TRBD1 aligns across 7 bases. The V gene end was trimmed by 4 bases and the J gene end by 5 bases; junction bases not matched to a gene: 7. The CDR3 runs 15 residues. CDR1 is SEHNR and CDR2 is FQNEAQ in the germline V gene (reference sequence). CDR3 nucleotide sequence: TGTGCCAGCAGCTCAAACAGGGGAGCAAATGAAAAACTGTTTTTT. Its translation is CASSSNRGANEKLFF.

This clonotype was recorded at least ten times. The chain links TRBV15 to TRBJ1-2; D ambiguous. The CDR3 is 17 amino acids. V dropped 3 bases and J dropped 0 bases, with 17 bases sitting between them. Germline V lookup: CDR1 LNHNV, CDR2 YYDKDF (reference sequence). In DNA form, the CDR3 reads TGTGCCACCAGCAGGAGCTCGATGAACGAAGCTAACTATGGCTACACCTTC. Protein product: CATSRSSMNEANYGYTF.

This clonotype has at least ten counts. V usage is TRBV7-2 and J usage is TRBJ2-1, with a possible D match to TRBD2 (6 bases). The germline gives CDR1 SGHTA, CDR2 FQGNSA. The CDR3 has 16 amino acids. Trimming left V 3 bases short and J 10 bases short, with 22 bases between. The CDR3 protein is CASSLPPHPGGAEQFF. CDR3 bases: TGTGCCAGCAGCTTGCCCCCTCACCCGGGCGGGGCAGAGCAGTTCTTC.

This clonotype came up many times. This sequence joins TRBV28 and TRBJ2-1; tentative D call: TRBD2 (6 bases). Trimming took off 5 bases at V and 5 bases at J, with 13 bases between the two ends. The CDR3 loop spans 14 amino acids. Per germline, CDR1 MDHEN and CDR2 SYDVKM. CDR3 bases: TGTGCCAGCAGTCAGACTAGGCTTAACAATGAGCAGTTCTTC. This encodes CASSQTRLNNEQFF.

The CDR3: CASGGQTQETQYF. The CDR3 bases are TGTGCCAGCGGAGGGCAGACGCAAGAGACCCAGTACTTC. V usage is TRBV6-1 and J usage is TRBJ2-5; possible D gene TRBD2, 6 bases. The CDR3 length is 13 residues. From germline, CDR1 is MNHNS and CDR2 SASEGT. With 8 bases removed from V and 2 bases from J, the gap between germline ends came to 12 bases.

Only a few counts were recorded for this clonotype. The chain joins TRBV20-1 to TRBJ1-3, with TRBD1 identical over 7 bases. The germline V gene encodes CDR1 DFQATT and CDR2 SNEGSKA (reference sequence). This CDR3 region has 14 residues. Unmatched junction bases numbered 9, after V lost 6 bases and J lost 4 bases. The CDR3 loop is CSAEDRVRGNTIYF. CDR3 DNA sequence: TGCAGTGCAGAAGACAGGGTTCGGGGAAACACCATATATTTT.

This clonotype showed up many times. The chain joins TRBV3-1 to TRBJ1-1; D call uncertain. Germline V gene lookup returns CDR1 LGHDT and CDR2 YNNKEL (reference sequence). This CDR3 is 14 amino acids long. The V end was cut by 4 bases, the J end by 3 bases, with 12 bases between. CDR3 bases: TGTGCCAGCAGCCGCCCGGATCCCCACACTGAAGCTTTCTTT. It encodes CASSRPDPHTEAFF.

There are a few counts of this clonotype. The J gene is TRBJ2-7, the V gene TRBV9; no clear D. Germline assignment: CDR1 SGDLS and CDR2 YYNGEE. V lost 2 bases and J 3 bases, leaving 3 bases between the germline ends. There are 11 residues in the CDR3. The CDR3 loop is CASSVNYEQYF. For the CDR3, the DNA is TGTGCCAGCAGCGTTAACTACGAGCAGTACTTC.

In nucleotides, the CDR3 is TGCAGTGCTAGGCGGGACAGGGTGGACACCGGGGAGCTGTTTTTT. Translated, it gives CSARRDRVDTGELFF. This sequence joins TRBV20-1 and TRBJ2-2; TRBD1 matches 9 bases. This CDR3 spans 15 amino acids. Per the germline V gene, CDR1 is DFQATT and CDR2 is SNEGSKA (reference sequence). Trimming removed 3 bases from V and 3 bases from J; junction bases left unmatched: 5.

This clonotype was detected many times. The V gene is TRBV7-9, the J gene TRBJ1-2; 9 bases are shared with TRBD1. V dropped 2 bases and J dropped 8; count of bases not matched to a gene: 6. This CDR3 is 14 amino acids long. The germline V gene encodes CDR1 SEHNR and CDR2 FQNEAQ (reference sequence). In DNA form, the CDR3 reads TGTGCCAGCAGCTTAAATACAGGGGGCGACGGCTACACCTTC. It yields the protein CASSLNTGGDGYTF.

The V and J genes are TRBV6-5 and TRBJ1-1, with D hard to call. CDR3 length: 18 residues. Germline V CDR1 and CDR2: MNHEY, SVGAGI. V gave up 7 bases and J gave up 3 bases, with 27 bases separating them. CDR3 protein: CASKDRWVLEGRDTEAFF. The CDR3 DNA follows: TGTGCCAGCAAGGATCGATGGGTGTTGGAGGGAAGGGACACTGAAGCTTTCTTT.

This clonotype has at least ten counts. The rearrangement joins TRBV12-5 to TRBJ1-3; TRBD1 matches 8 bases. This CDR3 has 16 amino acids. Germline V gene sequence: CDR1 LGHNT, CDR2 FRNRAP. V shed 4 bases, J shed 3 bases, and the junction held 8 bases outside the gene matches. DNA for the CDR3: TGTGCTAGTGGTTACGGACAGGGCATATATGGAAACACCATATATTTT. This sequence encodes CASGYGQGIYGNTIYF.

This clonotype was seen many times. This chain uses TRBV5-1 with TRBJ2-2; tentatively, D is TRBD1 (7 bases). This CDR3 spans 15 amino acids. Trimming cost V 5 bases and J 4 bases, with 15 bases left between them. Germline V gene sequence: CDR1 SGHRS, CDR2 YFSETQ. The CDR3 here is CASRDYRGGTGELFF. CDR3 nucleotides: TGCGCCAGCAGAGATTACAGGGGAGGCACCGGGGAGCTGTTTTTT.

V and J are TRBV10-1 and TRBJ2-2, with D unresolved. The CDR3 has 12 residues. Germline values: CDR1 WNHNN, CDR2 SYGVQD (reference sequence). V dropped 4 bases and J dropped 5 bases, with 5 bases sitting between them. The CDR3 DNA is TGCGCCAGCAGTGCCCTTACCGGGGAGCTGTTTTTT. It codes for CASSALTGELFF.

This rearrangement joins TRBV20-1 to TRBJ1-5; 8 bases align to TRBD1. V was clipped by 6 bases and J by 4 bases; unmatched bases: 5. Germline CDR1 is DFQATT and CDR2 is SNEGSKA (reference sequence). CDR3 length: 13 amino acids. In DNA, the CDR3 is TGCAGTGCCGGGGACAGGTGGAATCAGCCCCAGCATTTT. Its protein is CSAGDRWNQPQHF.

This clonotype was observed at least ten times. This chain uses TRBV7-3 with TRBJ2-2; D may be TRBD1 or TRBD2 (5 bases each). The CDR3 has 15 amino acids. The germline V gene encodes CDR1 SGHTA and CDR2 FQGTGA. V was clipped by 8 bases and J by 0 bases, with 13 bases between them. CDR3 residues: CASSLGRSNTGELFF. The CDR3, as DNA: TGTGCCAGCTCCCTGGGACGGTCGAACACCGGGGAGCTGTTTTTT.

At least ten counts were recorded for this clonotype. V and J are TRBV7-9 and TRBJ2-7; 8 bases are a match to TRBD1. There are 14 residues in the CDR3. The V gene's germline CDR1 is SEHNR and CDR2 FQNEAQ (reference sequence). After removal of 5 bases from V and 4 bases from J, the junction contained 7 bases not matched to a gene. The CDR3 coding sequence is TGTGCCAGCAGCCGGTCAGGGGGCGCATACGAGCAGTACTTC. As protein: CASSRSGGAYEQYF.

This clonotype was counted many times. The CDR3 is CSAKGRWDQATNEKLFF. For the CDR3, the DNA is TGCAGTGCTAAGGGCAGGTGGGACCAAGCAACTAATGAAAAACTGTTTTTT. The J gene is TRBJ1-4, the V gene TRBV20-1; TRBD1 is a possible D gene (5 bases). CDR1 and CDR2 from the germline V gene are DFQATT and SNEGSKA (reference sequence). The V and J ends lost 4 bases and 0 bases respectively, with 18 bases between them. This CDR3 has 17 amino acids.

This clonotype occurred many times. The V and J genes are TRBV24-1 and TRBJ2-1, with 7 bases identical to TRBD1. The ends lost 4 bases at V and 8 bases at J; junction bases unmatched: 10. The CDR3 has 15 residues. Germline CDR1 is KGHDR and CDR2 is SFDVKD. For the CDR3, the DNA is TGTGCCACCAGTGACCCGAGTAAGGGGGCCGATGAGCAGTTCTTC. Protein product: CATSDPSKGADEQFF.

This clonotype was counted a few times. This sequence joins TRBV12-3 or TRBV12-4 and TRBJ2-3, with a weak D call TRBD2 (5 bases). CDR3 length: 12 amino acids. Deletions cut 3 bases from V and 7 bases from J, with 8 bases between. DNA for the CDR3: TGTGCCAGCAGTTTTGGGGAGAATACGCAGTATTTT. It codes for CASSFGENTQYF.

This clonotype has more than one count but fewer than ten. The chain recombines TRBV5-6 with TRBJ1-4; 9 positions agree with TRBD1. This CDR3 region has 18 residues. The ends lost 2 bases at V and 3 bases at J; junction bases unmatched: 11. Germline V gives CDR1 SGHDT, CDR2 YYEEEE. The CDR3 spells CASSFFGQGITSNEKLFF. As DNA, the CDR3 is TGTGCCAGCAGCTTTTTCGGACAGGGGATTACGTCTAATGAAAAACTGTTTTTT.

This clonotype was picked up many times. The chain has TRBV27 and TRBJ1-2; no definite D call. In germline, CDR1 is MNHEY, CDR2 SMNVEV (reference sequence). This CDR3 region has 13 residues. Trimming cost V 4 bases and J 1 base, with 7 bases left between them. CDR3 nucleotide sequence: TGTGCCAGCAGTTATAACAGTAACTATGGCTACACCTTC. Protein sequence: CASSYNSNYGYTF.

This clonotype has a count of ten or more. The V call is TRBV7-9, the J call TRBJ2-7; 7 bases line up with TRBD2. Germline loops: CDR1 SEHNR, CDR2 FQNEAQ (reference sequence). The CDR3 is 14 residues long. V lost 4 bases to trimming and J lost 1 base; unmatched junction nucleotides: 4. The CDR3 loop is CASSSSGASYEQYF. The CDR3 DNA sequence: TGTGCCAGCAGCTCTAGCGGCGCTTCCTACGAGCAGTACTTC.